This passage covers 11 T cell receptor beta chains from one sample sequenced in a study of T cells in Graves' hyperthyroidism and ophthalmopathy. What was amplified from RNA transcripts were TCR beta CDR3 regions. HTBI primers were used for first-round RT-PCR of the TCR CDR3. MiXCR was run by TCRdb on the multiplex PCR reads, yielding one entry per CDR3 protein. Of 690,000 or so distinct CDR3 sequences detected, roughly a sixth appear once; the ten largest clones hold approximately 16%. Sequenced material: blood. The receptors shown here come from a woman in her forties or fifties with Graves' hyperthyroidism that later progressed to Graves' ophthalmopathy.

This clonotype came up a few times. V gene TRBV7-9 combines with J gene TRBJ2-2; D uncertain. CDR3 length equals 17 residues. Germline V gene data show CDR1 as SEHNR and CDR2 as FQNEAQ (reference sequence). V shed 1 base and J shed 1 base, with 13 bases lying between them. CDR3 region: CASSLVPSGLNTGELFF. CDR3 coding DNA: TGTGCCAGCAGCTTAGTGCCCTCCGGGCTGAACACCGGGGAGCTGTTTTTT.

CDR3: CASSPNRGILAYGYTF. CDR3 sequence (DNA): TGTGCCAGCAGCCCCAATCGGGGCATACTCGCTTATGGCTACACCTTC. The chain recombines TRBV12-3 or TRBV12-4 with TRBJ1-2; perhaps TRBD1 as D (5 bases). V lost 6 bases and J 5 bases, leaving 22 bases between the germline ends. The CDR3 length is 16 residues.

This clonotype was found many times. The V gene is TRBV5-1, the J gene TRBJ1-1; 7 nucleotides align to TRBD1. This CDR3 spans 14 amino acids. Germline V CDR1 and CDR2: SGHRS, YFSETQ. J was trimmed by 3 bases and V by 4 bases; bases with no gene match: 6. CDR3: CASSIRTGDTEAFF. CDR3 sequence (DNA): TGCGCCAGCAGCATAAGGACAGGAGACACTGAAGCTTTCTTT.

This clonotype has just a few counts. The rearrangement uses TRBV5-1 and TRBJ2-3; a possible D gene is TRBD1 (5 bases). Per germline, CDR1 SGHRS and CDR2 YFSETQ. CDR3 size: 17 residues. Trimming took off 0 bases at V and 1 base at J, with 15 bases between the two ends. CDR3 DNA: TGCGCCAGCAGCTTGGCAATCGGGTTGACAGGCACAGATACGCAGTATTTT. Protein product: CASSLAIGLTGTDTQYF. The full variable domain, with the rest looked up from reference TRBV5-1 and TRBJ2-3, is KAGVTQTPRYLIKTRGQQVTLSCSPISGHRSVSWYQQTPGQGLQFLFEYFSETQRNKGNFPGRFSGRQFSNSRSEMNVSTLELGDSALYLCASSLAIGLTGTDTQYFGPGTRLTVL.

This clonotype has a count of ten or more. The J gene is TRBJ2-5, the V gene TRBV2; D may match TRBD1 or TRBD2 (6 bases each). The CDR3 loop spans 15 amino acids. The V gene lost 8 bases and the J gene lost 5 bases, with 21 bases spanning the gap. Looked up from germline, CDR1 is SNHLY and CDR2 is FYNNEI. CDR3 residues: CASAVSASGGETQYF. The CDR3 nucleotides are TGTGCCAGCGCGGTTTCAGCCTCCGGGGGCGAGACCCAGTACTTC.

Many counts were recorded for this clonotype. The rearrangement joins TRBV3-1 to TRBJ1-4; D might be TRBD1 (6 bases). Per the germline V gene, CDR1 is LGHDT and CDR2 is YNNKEL (reference sequence). Trimming stripped 4 bases from V and 2 bases from J, with 11 bases between. This CDR3 is built from 15 residues. As DNA, the CDR3 is TGTGCCAGCAGCCCCGGACAGATTACTAATGAAAAACTGTTTTTT. Its protein is CASSPGQITNEKLFF.

This clonotype has a handful of counts. V gene TRBV20-1 combines with J gene TRBJ1-1, with D possibly being TRBD1 (5 bases). The CDR3 extends over 15 amino acids. Germline CDR1 and CDR2: DFQATT and SNEGSKA (reference sequence). Trimming removed 6 bases from V and 2 bases from J, with 19 bases in between. This chain's CDR3 is CSAPTHSGANTEAFF. The DNA for the CDR3 is TGCAGTGCCCCCACCCACAGTGGGGCAAACACTGAAGCTTTCTTT.

This clonotype was recorded at least ten times. The chain is built from TRBV20-1 and TRBJ1-1, with D possibly being TRBD1 (6 bases). V gave up 5 bases and J gave up 4 bases, with 14 bases separating them. Germline loops: CDR1 DFQATT, CDR2 SNEGSKA (reference sequence). The CDR3 extends over 13 amino acids. The CDR3 region is CSAGRGPSTEAFF. In DNA, the CDR3 is TGCAGTGCTGGGCGGGGGCCGAGCACTGAAGCTTTCTTT.

The chain carries TRBV29-1 and TRBJ2-3; TRBD1 aligns across 9 bases. Germline values: CDR1 SQVTM, CDR2 ANQGSEA. This CDR3 spans 15 amino acids. The trim removed 4 bases at V and 3 bases at J, leaving 8 bases unmatched. CDR3 in amino acids: CSVVPTGGVTDTQYF. The CDR3 DNA sequence: TGCAGCGTTGTCCCGACAGGGGGAGTTACAGATACGCAGTATTTT.

This clonotype turned up a few times. The chain uses TRBV5-1 and TRBJ1-2; TRBD1 might be the D (5 bases). The V gene's germline CDR1 is SGHRS and CDR2 YFSETQ. V shed 6 bases and J shed 6 bases, with 15 bases lying between them. The CDR3 sequence is 13 residues long. The CDR3 DNA sequence: TGCGCCAGCAAACGATATGGGGGAGATGGCTACACCTTC. The encoded protein is CASKRYGGDGYTF.

In this sample, this clonotype turned up many times. V gene TRBV30 combines with J gene TRBJ2-1, with D perhaps matching TRBD2 (6 bases). Germline assignment: CDR1 GTSNPN and CDR2 SVGIG (reference sequence). V was shortened by 8 bases and J by 9 bases, with 14 bases between the two germline ends. This CDR3 comprises 11 residues. DNA for the CDR3: TGTGCCATGGCCTCGGAGGGTGAGCAGTTCTTC. This encodes CAMASEGEQFF.